This T cell receptor beta chain is drawn from a study of shared clonotypes between healthy human individuals. Across the study: Each donor's CD8 memory used one plate, CD8 naive two, each CD4 subset three. Broader study findings: Generation probabilities of non-shared clonotypes were lower (relative to those shared by all four donors). Tissue TCR repertoires likely differ from these blood-only repertoires.

A CD45RA+ naive subset and a CD45RA-negative memory subset were split from CD4+ cells. On this clone itself: The antigen is not known.

Clones were read by immunoSEQ multiplex PCR, and TCRdb kept only the in-frame ones, dropping some. The profile shows more than 400,000 clones, about 96% of them singletons. This CDR3 region has 15 residues. V lost 5 bases and J lost 0; bases outside the gene matches: 5. Per germline, CDR1 SEHNR and CDR2 FQNEAQ (reference sequence). The TCR sequence derives from a woman in her twenties or thirties in good health. The V and J genes are TRBV7-9 and TRBJ2-7, with 9 bases identical to TRBD2. Sequencing used naive CD4+ T cells sorted from blood. Subset reported: CD45RA+ positively selected. The DNA of the CDR3 is TGTGCCAGCAGCCCCAGACTAGCGGCCTCCTACGAGCAGTACTTC. Translated, it gives CASSPRLAASYEQYF.